This TCR beta chain comes out of a study of cytomegalovirus exposure and HLA in healthy donors. The wider study: Of all 360 or so donors who were genotyped, 75% to 85% belonged to the Caucasian-associated ancestry cluster.

The study, taken as a whole, reports: When analyzed later, a missense DCLRE1C variant was found to be linked to TCR beta V- and J-gene trimming. Productive status was seen about 90% or about 30% of the time for most TCR beta V segments in an earlier analysis.

As for this clone: As yet, its antigen is unknown.

The germline V gene has CDR1 MNHEY and CDR2 SVGAGI. The V and J ends lost 6 bases and 5 bases respectively, with 14 bases between them. The CDR3 contains 14 residues. Both 60 Vbeta primers and 13 Jbeta primers went into the PCR. Libraries were prepared by immunoSEQ multiplex PCR; TCRdb keeps only in-frame clonotypes and omits some of them. Among 150,000 to 200,000 clones, 82% were seen once, and the ten largest hold about 1.5%. This TCR was sampled from a male donor in good health and CMV-seronegative. The V call is TRBV6-5, the J call TRBJ1-5; a possible D gene is TRBD1 (5 bases). The sequencing input was PBMCs. This chain's CDR3 is CASSRGTGDQPQHF. The CDR3 nucleotides are TGTGCCAGCAGCCGAGGGACGGGGGATCAGCCCCAGCATTTT.